Listed below are T cell receptor beta chains from one sample, sequenced in a study of T cell changes during pregnancy in multiple sclerosis. Here immunoSEQ multiplex PCR was the method, and the copy in TCRdb shows in-frame clones only, minus some. The sample holds fewer than 60,000 clones, approximately 95% seen once. Sequencing was performed on CD4+ T cells from peripheral blood mononuclear cells, taken in the third trimester of pregnancy. These receptors were obtained from a female donor with multiple sclerosis, enrolled in a pregnancy study. Both conserved end residues are part of each CDR3. The D gene is left open where the match is weak. Clone size is not always given. Where it is, it says once, few, many or a class for expanded clones.

TRBV30	15	TRBD1	TRBJ2-1	NA	CAWSVGGTGVNEQFF	TGTGCCTGGAGTGTAGGTGGGACAGGGGTCAATGAGCAGTTCTTC
TRBV7-8	14	NA	TRBJ1-2	NA	CASSQNRESYGYTF	TGTGCCAGCAGCCAAAACAGGGAATCCTATGGCTACACCTTC
TRBV10-3	11	NA	TRBJ2-7	NA	CAISASYEQYF	TGTGCCATCAGTGCTTCCTACGAGCAGTACTTC
TRBV28	14	TRBD1	TRBJ2-1	once	CASSGQGIYNEQFF	TGTGCCAGCAGCGGACAGGGGATTTACAATGAGCAGTTCTTC
TRBV10-3	15	TRBD1	TRBJ2-7	NA	CAIRTGGSSGYEQYF	TGTGCCATCAGAACAGGGGGCTCGTCCGGATACGAGCAGTACTTC
TRBV29-1	15	TRBD1	TRBJ2-3	once	CSGTGTAARTDTQYF	TGCAGCGGGACTGGGACAGCCGCTAGAACAGATACGCAGTATTTT
TRBV5-1	14	NA	TRBJ2-2	few	CASSLQGNTGELFF	TGCGCCAGCAGCTTGCAGGGGAACACCGGGGAGCTGTTTTTT
TRBV23-1	16	TRBD2	TRBJ2-2	NA	CASSPTSGGHTGELFF	TGCGCCAGCAGTCCGACTAGCGGGGGCCACACCGGGGAGCTGTTTTTT
TRBV7-8	15	TRBD2	TRBJ2-5	NA	CASSLGLARQETQYF	TGTGCCAGCAGCTTGGGACTAGCCCGGCAAGAGACCCAGTACTTC
TRBV10-1	15	TRBD2	TRBJ2-1	NA	CASSESGRLYNEQFF	TGCGCCAGCAGTGAAAGCGGGAGGCTATACAATGAGCAGTTCTTC
TRBV25-1	16	TRBD1	TRBJ2-5	NA	CASSVSPGQGQETQYF	TGTGCCAGCAGTGTAAGCCCCGGACAGGGACAAGAGACCCAGTACTTC
TRBV28	20	TRBD1	TRBJ2-5	NA	CASSTGMGQGSPRRKETQYF	TGTGCCAGCAGTACGGGCATGGGACAGGGGTCCCCCCGCCGAAAAGAGACCCAGTACTTC
TRBV6-5	15	NA	TRBJ2-7	NA	CASMQGFPTTYEQYF	TGTGCCAGCATGCAGGGATTTCCCACCACCTACGAGCAGTACTTC
TRBV11-3	14	TRBD1	TRBJ1-2	NA	CASSFGQAKGGYTF	TGTGCCAGCAGCTTTGGACAGGCCAAAGGCGGCTACACCTTC
TRBV6-5	14	NA	TRBJ2-5	NA	CASSEPGFWETQYF	TGTGCCAGCAGTGAACCGGGGTTTTGGGAGACCCAGTACTTC
TRBV27	13	TRBD1	TRBJ2-7	NA	CASRDRGLNEQYF	TGTGCCAGCCGGGACAGGGGGCTCAACGAGCAGTACTTC
TRBV2	15	NA	TRBJ1-4	NA	CASSDEQVHNEKLFF	TGTGCCAGCAGCGACGAACAGGTTCATAATGAAAAACTGTTTTTT
TRBV5-1	15	NA	TRBJ2-7	NA	CASSGTGTHSYEQYF	TGCGCCAGCAGCGGTACCGGGACTCACTCCTACGAGCAGTACTTC
TRBV5-6	13	NA	TRBJ2-5	NA	CASSLYFQETQYF	TGTGCCAGCAGCTTGTACTTCCAAGAGACCCAGTACTTC
TRBV4-2	15	TRBD1	TRBJ1-2	NA	CASSQEGTANYGYTF	TGTGCCAGCAGCCAGGAGGGGACAGCTAACTATGGCTACACCTTC
TRBV6-5	14	NA	TRBJ2-3	NA	CASSYSPVTDTQYF	TGTGCCAGCAGTTATTCCCCTGTCACAGATACGCAGTATTTT
TRBV7-8	12	NA	TRBJ2-3	NA	CASSPSTDTQYF	TGTGCCAGCAGCCCGAGCACAGATACGCAGTATTTT